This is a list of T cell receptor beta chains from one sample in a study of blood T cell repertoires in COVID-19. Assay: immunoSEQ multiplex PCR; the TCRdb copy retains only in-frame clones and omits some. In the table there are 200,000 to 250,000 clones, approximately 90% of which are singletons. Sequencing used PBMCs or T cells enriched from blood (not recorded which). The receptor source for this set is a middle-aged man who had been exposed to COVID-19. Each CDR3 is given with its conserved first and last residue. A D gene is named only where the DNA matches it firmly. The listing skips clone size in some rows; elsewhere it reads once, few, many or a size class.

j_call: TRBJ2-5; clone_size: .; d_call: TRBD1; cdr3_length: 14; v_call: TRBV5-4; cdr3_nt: TGTGCCAGCAGCTTGGGGCAGGGGGTAGAGACCCAGTACTTC; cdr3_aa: CASSLGQGVETQYF
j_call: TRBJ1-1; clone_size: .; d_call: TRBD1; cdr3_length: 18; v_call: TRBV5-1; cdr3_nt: TGCGCCAGCAGCCTAGGGAAGGGGGCAACCCCAAGGAACACTGAAGCTTTCTTT; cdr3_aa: CASSLGKGATPRNTEAFF
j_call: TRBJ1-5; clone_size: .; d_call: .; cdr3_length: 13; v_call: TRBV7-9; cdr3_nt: TGTGCCAGCAGCTCCCAGGGTAAACAGCCCCAGCATTTT; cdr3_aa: CASSSQGKQPQHF
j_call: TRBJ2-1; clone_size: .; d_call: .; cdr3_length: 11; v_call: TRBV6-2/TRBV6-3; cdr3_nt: TGTGCCAGCAGTTATACTAATGAGCAGTTCTTC; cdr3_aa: CASSYTNEQFF
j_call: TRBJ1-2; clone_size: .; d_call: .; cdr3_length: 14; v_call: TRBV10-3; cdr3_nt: TGTGCCATCAGTGAAGACCCGGGGAGCTCTGGCTACACCTTC; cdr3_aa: CAISEDPGSSGYTF
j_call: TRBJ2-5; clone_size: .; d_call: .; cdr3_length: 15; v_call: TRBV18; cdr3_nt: TGTGCCAGCTCACCATCCCAGCGGTCCCAAGAGACCCAGTACTTC; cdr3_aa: CASSPSQRSQETQYF
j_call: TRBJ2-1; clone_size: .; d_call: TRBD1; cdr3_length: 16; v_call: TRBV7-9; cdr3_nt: TGTGCCAGCAGCCCCCGGGGACAGGGCCCATACAATGAGCAGTTCTTC; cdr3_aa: CASSPRGQGPYNEQFF
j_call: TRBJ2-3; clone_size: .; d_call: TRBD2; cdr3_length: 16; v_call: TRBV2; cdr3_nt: TGTGCCAGCAGTGCCCGGACTAGCGGTATCACAGATACGCAGTATTTT; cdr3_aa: CASSARTSGITDTQYF
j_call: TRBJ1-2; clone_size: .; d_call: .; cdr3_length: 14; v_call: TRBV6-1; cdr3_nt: TGTGCCAGCAGTGAAGTAAGAGGTATGCGTGGCTACACCTTC; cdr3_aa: CASSEVRGMRGYTF
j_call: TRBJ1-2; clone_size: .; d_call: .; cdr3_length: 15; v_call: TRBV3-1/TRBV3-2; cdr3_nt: TGTGCCAGCAGCCAAGTTTTGGGGGAGGCCTATGGCTACACCTTC; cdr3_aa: CASSQVLGEAYGYTF
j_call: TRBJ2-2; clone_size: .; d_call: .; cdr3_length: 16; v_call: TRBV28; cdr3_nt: TGTGCCAGCAGTCATCCCACCCCGAGGAACACCGGGGAGCTGTTTTTT; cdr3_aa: CASSHPTPRNTGELFF
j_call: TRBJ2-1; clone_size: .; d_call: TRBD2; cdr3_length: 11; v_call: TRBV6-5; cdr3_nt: TGTGCCAGCAGTTTAGCGGGGAAGCAGTTCTTC; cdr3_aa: CASSLAGKQFF
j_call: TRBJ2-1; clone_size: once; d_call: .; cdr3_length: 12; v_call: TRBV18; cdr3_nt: TGTGCCAGCTCACCAGAGGGGGGGGTCAAGTTCTTC; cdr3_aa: CASSPEGGVKFF
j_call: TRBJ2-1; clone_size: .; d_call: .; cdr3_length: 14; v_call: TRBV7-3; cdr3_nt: TGTGCCAGCAGCCTGACAGGTTCATACAATGAGCAGTTCTTC; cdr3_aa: CASSLTGSYNEQFF
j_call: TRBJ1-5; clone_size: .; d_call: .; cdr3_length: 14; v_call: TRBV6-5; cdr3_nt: TGTGCCAGCAGTTACTACAGCTTTAATCAGCCCCAGCATTTT; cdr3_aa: CASSYYSFNQPQHF
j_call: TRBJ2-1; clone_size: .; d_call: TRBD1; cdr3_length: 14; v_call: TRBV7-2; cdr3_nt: TGTGCCAGCAGCTTACGACAGGGGTACAATGAGCAGTTCTTC; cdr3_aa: CASSLRQGYNEQFF
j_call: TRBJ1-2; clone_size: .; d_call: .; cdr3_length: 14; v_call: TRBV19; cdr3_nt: TGTGCCAGTAGTAAACTATCCCAGGGTTACGGCTACACCTTC; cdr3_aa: CASSKLSQGYGYTF
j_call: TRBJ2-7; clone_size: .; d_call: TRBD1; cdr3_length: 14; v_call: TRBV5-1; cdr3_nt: TGCGCCAGCAGCCTGGACAGGACATACTACGAGCAGTACTTC; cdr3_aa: CASSLDRTYYEQYF
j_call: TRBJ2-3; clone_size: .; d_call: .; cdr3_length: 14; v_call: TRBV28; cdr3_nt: TGTGCCAGCCGACAAGGGGGGGCAGGGGATACGCAGTATTTT; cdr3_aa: CASRQGGAGDTQYF
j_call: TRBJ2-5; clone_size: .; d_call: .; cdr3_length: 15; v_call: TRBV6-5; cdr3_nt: TGTGCCAGCACCAACCGGACAGCGTACCAAGAGACCCAGTACTTC; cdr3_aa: CASTNRTAYQETQYF
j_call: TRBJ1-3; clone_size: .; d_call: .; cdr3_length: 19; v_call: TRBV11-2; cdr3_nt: TGTGCCAGCAGCTCAAGGCGCCAGGGGACCAAAAAATCAGGAAACACCATATATTTT; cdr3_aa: CASSSRRQGTKKSGNTIYF
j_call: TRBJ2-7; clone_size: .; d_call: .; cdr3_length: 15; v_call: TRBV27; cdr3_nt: TGTGCCAGCAGTTCCGGACAGCCTCAACCCTACGAGCAGTACTTC; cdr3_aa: CASSSGQPQPYEQYF
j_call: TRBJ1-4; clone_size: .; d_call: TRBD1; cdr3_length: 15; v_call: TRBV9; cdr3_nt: TGTGCCAGCAGCACAACAGGGGCGTTCGGAGAAAAACTGTTTTTT; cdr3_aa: CASSTTGAFGEKLFF
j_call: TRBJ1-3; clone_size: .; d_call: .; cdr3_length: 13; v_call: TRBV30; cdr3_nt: TGTGCCTGGAGTGTAACCGGGAGGAACACCATATATTTT; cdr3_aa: CAWSVTGRNTIYF
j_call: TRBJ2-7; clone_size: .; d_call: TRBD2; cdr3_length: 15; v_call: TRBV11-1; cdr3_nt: TGTGCCAGCAGCCAAGAGCGGGGGGACTACTACGAGCAGTACTTC; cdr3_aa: CASSQERGDYYEQYF
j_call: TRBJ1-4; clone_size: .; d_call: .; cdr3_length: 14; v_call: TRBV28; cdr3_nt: TGTGCCAGCAGACAAGGACAGTTGAATGAAAAACTGTTTTTT; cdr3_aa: CASRQGQLNEKLFF
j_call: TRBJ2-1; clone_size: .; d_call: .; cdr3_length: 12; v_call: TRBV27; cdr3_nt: TGTGCCAGCAGTCAACAGGGAAATGAGCAGTTCTTC; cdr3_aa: CASSQQGNEQFF
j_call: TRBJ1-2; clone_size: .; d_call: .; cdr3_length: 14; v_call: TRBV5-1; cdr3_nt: TGCGCCAGCAGCTTGGATCGGGGTTGGTATGGCTACACCTTC; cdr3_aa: CASSLDRGWYGYTF
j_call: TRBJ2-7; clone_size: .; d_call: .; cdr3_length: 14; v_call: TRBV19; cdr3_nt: TGTGCCAGTAGTTCCCTCCGGGACTCCTACGAGCAGTACTTC; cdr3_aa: CASSSLRDSYEQYF
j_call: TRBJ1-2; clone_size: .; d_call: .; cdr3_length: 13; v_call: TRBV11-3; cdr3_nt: TGTGCCAGCCAACGGAGGGGACTCTATGGCTACACCTTC; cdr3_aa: CASQRRGLYGYTF
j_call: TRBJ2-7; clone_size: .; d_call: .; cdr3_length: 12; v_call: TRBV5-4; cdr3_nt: TGTGCCAGCAGCTTTGACAGGTACGAGCAGTACTTC; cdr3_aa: CASSFDRYEQYF
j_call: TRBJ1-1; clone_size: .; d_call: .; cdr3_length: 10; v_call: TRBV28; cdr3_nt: TGTGCCAGCAGGGGGCGGCAAGCTTTCTTT; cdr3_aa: CASRGRQAFF
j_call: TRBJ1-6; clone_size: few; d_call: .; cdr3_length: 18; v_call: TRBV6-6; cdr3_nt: TGTGCCAGCAGTCCGATGGGGGGAATAAGCTCCTATAATTCACCCCTCCACTTT; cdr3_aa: CASSPMGGISSYNSPLHF
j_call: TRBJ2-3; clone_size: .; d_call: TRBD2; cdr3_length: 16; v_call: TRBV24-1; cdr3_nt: TGTGCCACCAGTGACCAGCGGGGGGCGAGCCGACATACGCAGTATTTT; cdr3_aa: CATSDQRGASRHTQYF
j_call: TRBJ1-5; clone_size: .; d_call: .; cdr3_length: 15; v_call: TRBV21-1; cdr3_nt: TGTGCCAGCAACAAGCGGGGGCTAAGAGGTCAGCCCCAGCATTTT; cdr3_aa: CASNKRGLRGQPQHF
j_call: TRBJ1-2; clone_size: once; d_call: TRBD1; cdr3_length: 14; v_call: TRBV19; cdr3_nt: TGTGCCAGTAGTTTCCGGGACAGGGTGGATGGCTACACCTTC; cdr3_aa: CASSFRDRVDGYTF
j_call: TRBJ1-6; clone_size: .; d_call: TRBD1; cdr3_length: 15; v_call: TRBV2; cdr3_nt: TGTGCCAACGGGGGACAGAGAAGAATAAATTCACCCCTCCACTTT; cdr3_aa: CANGGQRRINSPLHF
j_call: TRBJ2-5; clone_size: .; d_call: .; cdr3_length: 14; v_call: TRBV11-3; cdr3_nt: TGTGCCAGCAGCCCGCCATGGACAGAAGAGACCCAGTACTTC; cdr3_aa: CASSPPWTEETQYF
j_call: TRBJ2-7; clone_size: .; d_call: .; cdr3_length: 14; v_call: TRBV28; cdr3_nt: TGTGCCAGCCTAGCTCGGGGTCTCTCCTACGAGCAGTACTTC; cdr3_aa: CASLARGLSYEQYF
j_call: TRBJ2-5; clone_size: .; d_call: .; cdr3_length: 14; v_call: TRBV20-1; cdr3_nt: TGCAGTGCTAGTCCGGTTGGAGGGGAAGAGACCCAGTACTTC; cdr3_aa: CSASPVGGEETQYF
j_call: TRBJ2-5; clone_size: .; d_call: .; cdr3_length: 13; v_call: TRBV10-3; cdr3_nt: TGTGCCATCAGTCAGACAGGAGGCGAGACCCAGTACTTC; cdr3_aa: CAISQTGGETQYF
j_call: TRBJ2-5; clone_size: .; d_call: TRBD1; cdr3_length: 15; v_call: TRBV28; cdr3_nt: TGTGCCAGCAGTTCAGGCGGACAGGAACAAGAGACCCAGTACTTC; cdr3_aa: CASSSGGQEQETQYF
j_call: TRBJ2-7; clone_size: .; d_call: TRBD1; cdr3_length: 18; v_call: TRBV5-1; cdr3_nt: TGCGCCAGCAGCTTGGTTAGGACAGGTCGTGGGAGCTCCTACGAGCAGTACTTC; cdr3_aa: CASSLVRTGRGSSYEQYF
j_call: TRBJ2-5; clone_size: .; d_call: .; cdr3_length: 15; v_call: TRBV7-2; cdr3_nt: TGTGCCAGCAGCTTAGGGAGGATTTACAAAGAGACCCAGTACTTC; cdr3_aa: CASSLGRIYKETQYF
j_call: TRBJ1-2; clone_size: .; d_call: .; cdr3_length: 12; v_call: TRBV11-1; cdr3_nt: TGTGCCAGCAGCTTCGGAGGCTATGGCTACACCTTC; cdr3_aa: CASSFGGYGYTF
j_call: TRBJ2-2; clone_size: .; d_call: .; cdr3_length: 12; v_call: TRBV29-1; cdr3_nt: TGCAGCGCCGGGAAGGGCACCGGGGAGCTGTTTTTT; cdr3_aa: CSAGKGTGELFF
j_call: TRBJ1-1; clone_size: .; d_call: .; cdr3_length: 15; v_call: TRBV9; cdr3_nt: TGTGCCAGCAGCAAAGCAGGCGTTATGAACACTGAAGCTTTCTTT; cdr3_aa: CASSKAGVMNTEAFF